The text below deals with one T cell receptor (beta chain). Its antigen is undetermined. This entry is derived from a study of T cell responses to AZD1222 COVID-19 vaccine. V was pared by 1 base and J by 5 bases, with 12 bases between. Germline V gives CDR1 MGHRA, CDR2 YSYEKL. The CDR3 is made up of 14 amino acids. The table came from immunoSEQ multiplex PCR; TCRdb's copy has only in-frame clones and leaves some out. The sample lists under 200,000 clones, 90% to 95% occurring once. Study conclusions and caveats: When two AZD1222 doses had been given, Spike-specific TCR breadth and depth rose. No repertoire was sampled before or during the peak T cell response, only after it. Across the whole spike, CD4 TCRs peaked at regions 160-218 and 743-854. Reports indicate that nearly half of spike-specific TCRs are directed at unmutated variant regions.

This sequence originates from an adult who received the MenACWY meningococcal vaccine as a control. The input for sequencing was peripheral blood, taken 28 days after the second dose of the MenACWY control vaccine. J is TRBJ2-7 and V is TRBV4-1, with TRBD1 as a possible D gene (5 bases). The CDR3 DNA follows: TGCGCCAGCAGCCAAGGGGGCTGGAATAACGAGCAGTACTTC. Residues: CASSQGGWNNEQYF.